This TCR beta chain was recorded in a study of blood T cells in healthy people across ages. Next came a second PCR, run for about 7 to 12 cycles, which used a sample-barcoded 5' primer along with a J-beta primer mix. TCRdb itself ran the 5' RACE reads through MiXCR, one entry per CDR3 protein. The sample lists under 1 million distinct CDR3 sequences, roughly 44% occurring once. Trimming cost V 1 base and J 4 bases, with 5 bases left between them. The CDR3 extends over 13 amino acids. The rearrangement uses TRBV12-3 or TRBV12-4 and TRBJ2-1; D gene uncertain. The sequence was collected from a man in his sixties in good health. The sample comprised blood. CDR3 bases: TGTGCCAGCAGTTTAGTGAATTACAATGAGCAGTTCTTC. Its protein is CASSLVNYNEQFF.